What follows describes a single T cell receptor beta chain. The antigen is not known. The data are from a study of T-cell memory formation after mild COVID-19. Whole-study results and caveats: Several responding clones turned up in pre-infection memory, indicating that cross-reactive memory may have taken part.

V lost 7 bases and J lost 8, with 20 bases in between. CDR3 length: 13 amino acids. CDR1 is SQVTM, CDR2 ANQGSEA, per germline. TCRdb reprocessed the 5' RACE reads via MiXCR and lists one record per CDR3 protein. The sample lists around 320,000 distinct CDR3 sequences, approximately 20% occurring once. The clonotype comes from a man aged 18-30 years who had mild COVID-19 (a few samples of this study predate the infection). Cell type and time point are not known. The chain employs TRBV29-1 and TRBJ1-1; D is possibly TRBD1 (6 bases). Sequencing used PBMCs or a T cell subset sorted from them (not recorded which). DNA of the CDR3: TGCAGCGCAACCCCGGACAGCCGAAGAGAAGCTTTCTTT. Encoded protein: CSATPDSRREAFF.